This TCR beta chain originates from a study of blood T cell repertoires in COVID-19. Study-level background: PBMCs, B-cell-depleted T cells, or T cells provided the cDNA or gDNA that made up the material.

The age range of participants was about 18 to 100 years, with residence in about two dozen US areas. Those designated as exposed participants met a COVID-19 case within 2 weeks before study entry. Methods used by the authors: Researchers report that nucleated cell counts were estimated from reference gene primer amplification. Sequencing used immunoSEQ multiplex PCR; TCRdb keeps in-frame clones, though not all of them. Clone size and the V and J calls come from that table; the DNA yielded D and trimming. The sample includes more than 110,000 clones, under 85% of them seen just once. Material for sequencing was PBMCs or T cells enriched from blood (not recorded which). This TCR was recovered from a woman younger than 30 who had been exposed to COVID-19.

The CDR3, as DNA: TGTGCCGGAGGGGAGGTTAGCACAGATACGCAGTATTTT. It is translated as CAGGEVSTDTQYF. This rearrangement joins TRBV5-4 to TRBJ2-3, with D possibly being TRBD2 (6 bases). The ends were cut back, 10 bases at V and 0 bases at J, with 12 bases in the middle. The CDR3 consists of 13 residues. The germline V gene encodes CDR1 SGHNT and CDR2 YYREEE (reference sequence).